This passage covers 31 T cell receptor beta chains from one sample sequenced in a study of naive and memory T cell subsets. Study outcomes and limitations: A few larger clonotypes appeared in naive repertoires, especially CD8, possibly memory cells re-expressing CD45RA.

These receptors have no known antigen. Both TRBC1 and TRBC2 were covered by a beta constant-region primer of two equimolar oligonucleotides. Four rounds of PCR amplified the ligated cDNA using nested alpha and beta constant-region primers plus SP2. TCRdb independently ran MiXCR on the UMI-ligation and nested PCR reads; one entry per CDR3 protein. The repertoire holds 99,000 or so distinct CDR3 sequences, with roughly 15% as singletons. The specimen sequenced was naive CD8+ T cells from blood. The receptors shown here come from a human donor in good health.

The CDR3 reads CASSLAGGVGGSRETQYF. CDR3 DNA: TGTGCCAGCAGTTTGGCCGGGGGCGTGGGGGGATCGAGGGAGACCCAGTACTTC. The chain joins TRBV27 to TRBJ2-5, with D perhaps assigned TRBD1 or TRBD2 (6 bases each). V was clipped by 3 bases and J by 5 bases, with 25 bases between them. Germline V gives CDR1 MNHEY, CDR2 SMNVEV (reference sequence). The CDR3 totals 18 residues.

In its sample, this clonotype was seen many times. The chain carries TRBV7-8 and TRBJ2-3; the D is unclear. Trimming cost V 1 base and J 0 bases, with 8 bases left between them. Germline V gene data show CDR1 as SGHVS and CDR2 as FQNEAQ. CDR3 length: 15 residues. The CDR3 DNA sequence: TGTGCCAGCAGCTTAGGAGTCAGTAGCACAGATACGCAGTATTTT. Translation gives CASSLGVSSTDTQYF.

This clonotype was recorded at least ten times. This rearrangement joins TRBV9 to TRBJ2-2; D is undetermined. Per the germline V gene, CDR1 is SGDLS and CDR2 is YYNGEE. The CDR3 covers 13 residues. V gave up 4 bases and J gave up 5 bases, with 9 bases separating them. The CDR3 DNA sequence: TGTGCCAGCAGCACTACCGGGACCGGGGAGCTGTTTTTT. Translation: CASSTTGTGELFF.

The sample holds a few counts of this clonotype. The V call is TRBV27, the J call TRBJ1-1; unclear D gene. V gave up 5 bases and J gave up 0 bases, with 13 bases separating them. Germline assignment: CDR1 MNHEY and CDR2 SMNVEV (reference sequence). The CDR3 covers 15 residues. The chain's CDR3 is CASSTTTDMNTEAFF. DNA for the CDR3: TGTGCCAGCAGTACCACCACCGACATGAACACTGAAGCTTTCTTT.

The V gene is TRBV3-1, the J gene TRBJ2-7, with 8 nucleotides matching TRBD2. Trimming took 6 bases from V and 4 from J; bases not matched to a gene: 8. CDR1 and CDR2 (germline): LGHDT, YNNKEL (reference sequence). The CDR3 contains 14 residues. CDR3 residues: CASSPQLAAYEQYF. The DNA for the CDR3 is TGTGCCAGCAGTCCACAACTAGCGGCATACGAGCAGTACTTC.

This clonotype was observed a few times. This sequence joins TRBV9 and TRBJ1-2; possible D gene TRBD1, 5 bases. V lost 4 bases, J lost 3 bases, and 13 bases lay in between. CDR3 length equals 14 residues. CDR1 and CDR2 (germline): SGDLS, YYNGEE. The CDR3 sequence is CASSPSQGYYGYTF. For the CDR3, the DNA is TGTGCCAGCAGCCCGTCCCAGGGTTACTATGGCTACACCTTC.

This chain links TRBV20-1 with TRBJ2-7; D perhaps matches TRBD1 (5 bases). V was cut by 4 bases and J by 1 base, with 17 bases left in between. In germline, CDR1 is DFQATT, CDR2 SNEGSKA (reference sequence). The CDR3 runs to 15 residues. Here the CDR3 DNA reads TGCAGTGCTAAGTTTATGTCAGGGTTTTCCTACGAGCAGTACTTC. As protein: CSAKFMSGFSYEQYF.

This clonotype was seen a handful of times. V usage is TRBV10-3 and J usage is TRBJ2-1; 8 positions match TRBD2. Germline V gene sequence: CDR1 ENHRY, CDR2 SYGVKD. The CDR3 covers 13 residues. V gave up 8 bases and J gave up 10 bases; unmatched junction bases: 10. CDR3: CAIAPGGPGEQFF. CDR3 DNA sequence: TGTGCCATCGCCCCGGGGGGGCCGGGAGAGCAGTTCTTC.

V is TRBV6-6 and J is TRBJ2-3; the D gene is possibly TRBD1 (6 bases). Germline CDR1 is MNHNY and CDR2 is SVGAGI (reference sequence). V was pared by 6 bases and J by 1 base, with 20 bases between. The CDR3 spans 17 residues. In DNA form, the CDR3 reads TGTGCCAGCAGCCCACTGGGACCCAGGGGAGGCACAGATACGCAGTATTTT. Translation gives CASSPLGPRGGTDTQYF.

This clonotype turned up a few times. This chain joins TRBV27 and TRBJ2-2; 11 bases are a match to TRBD1. V shed 1 base, J shed 7 bases, and the junction held 5 bases outside the gene matches. This CDR3 is 16 amino acids long. Germline V gene sequence: CDR1 MNHEY, CDR2 SMNVEV (reference sequence). CDR3 residues: CASSLLPGQGDGELFF. CDR3 coding DNA: TGTGCCAGCAGTTTATTGCCGGGACAGGGGGACGGGGAGCTGTTTTTT.

This clonotype has just a few counts. This rearrangement joins TRBV24-1 to TRBJ2-3; D may be TRBD2 (6 bases). V lost 2 bases to trimming and J lost 4 bases, with 18 bases between them. Germline lookup yields CDR1 KGHDR and CDR2 SFDVKD. This CDR3 contains 17 residues. CDR3 DNA: TGTGCCACCAGTGATTCCATCTTGGCGGGAAGCGCAGATACGCAGTATTTT. Its translation is CATSDSILAGSADTQYF.

In its sample, this clonotype was seen a few times. This chain uses TRBV29-1 with TRBJ1-4; D gene unclear. The CDR3 runs to 14 residues. Germline CDR1 is SQVTM and CDR2 is ANQGSEA. Trimming removed 4 bases from V and 2 bases from J, with 11 bases in between. The CDR3 protein is CSVGEKGTNEKLFF. CDR3 sequence (DNA): TGCAGCGTTGGGGAGAAGGGTACTAATGAAAAACTGTTTTTT.

This clonotype has more than one count but fewer than ten. V and J are TRBV9 and TRBJ2-5; 8 bases align to TRBD2. V lost 0 bases to trimming and J lost 4 bases; unmatched junction nucleotides: 14. This CDR3 is built from 18 residues. From germline, CDR1 is SGDLS and CDR2 YYNGEE. The DNA for the CDR3 is TGTGCCAGCAGCGTAGCTGGAGTATCGGGGGGGGAACTAGAGACCCAGTACTTC. The encoded protein is CASSVAGVSGGELETQYF.

The chain recombines TRBV30 with TRBJ2-6; no reliable D call. The CDR3 is 16 amino acids. Trimming took 0 bases from V and 4 from J, leaving 13 bases between them. Per germline, CDR1 GTSNPN and CDR2 SVGIG (reference sequence). Here the CDR3 DNA reads TGTGCCTGGAGTGTTGTAGGACCGGCAGGGGCCAACGTCCTGACTTTC. Its translation is CAWSVVGPAGANVLTF.

The gene calls are TRBV29-1 and TRBJ2-1; D is ambiguous. The CDR3 runs to 12 residues. Germline CDR1 SQVTM, CDR2 ANQGSEA. V lost 6 bases and J lost 0, with 6 bases in between. The CDR3: CSVSGSYNEQFF. CDR3 sequence (DNA): TGCAGCGTCTCGGGCTCCTACAATGAGCAGTTCTTC.

This clonotype came up a few times. The rearrangement uses TRBV9 and TRBJ2-1; D is undetermined. V dropped 4 bases and J dropped 2 bases, with 7 bases sitting between them. The CDR3 extends over 13 amino acids. The V gene's germline CDR1 is SGDLS and CDR2 YYNGEE. Here the CDR3 DNA reads TGTGCCAGCAGCCCAGCTACCTACAATGAGCAGTTCTTC. Its translation is CASSPATYNEQFF.

This clonotype has just a few counts. The chain joins TRBV6-2 or TRBV6-3 to TRBJ2-5, with unresolved D. V was clipped by 5 bases and J by 3 bases, with 19 bases between them. This CDR3 is 16 amino acids long. Germline lookup yields CDR1 MNHEY and CDR2 SVGEGT. The DNA for the CDR3 is TGTGCCAGCAGTAACCCTCCCGTCTTTCAGGAAGAGACCCAGTACTTC. Translated, it gives CASSNPPVFQEETQYF.

V usage is TRBV4-3 and J usage is TRBJ2-3; 13 nucleotides agree with TRBD2. J was trimmed by 4 bases and V by 6 bases; bases with no gene match: 7. CDR1 is LGHNA, CDR2 YSLEER, per germline. The CDR3 spans 16 residues. The CDR3 DNA follows: TGCGCCAGCAGTCGCGGACTAGCGGGAGCAGCAGATACGCAGTATTTT. Residues: CASSRGLAGAADTQYF.

The gene calls are TRBV29-1 and TRBJ2-1, with 7 bases matching TRBD1. V gave up 1 base and J gave up 6 bases; unmatched junction bases: 6. Germline V gene lookup returns CDR1 SQVTM and CDR2 ANQGSEA. The CDR3 loop spans 14 amino acids. CDR3 sequence: CSVEVGDRVNEQFF. CDR3 DNA sequence: TGCAGCGTTGAAGTTGGTGACAGGGTCAATGAGCAGTTCTTC.

The table lists this clonotype with a few counts. The chain is built from TRBV12-3 or TRBV12-4 and TRBJ2-3; 9 nucleotides agree with TRBD1. Trimming took 8 bases from V and 4 from J; bases not matched to a gene: 10. This CDR3 spans 15 amino acids. The CDR3 spells CASGNRGPLADTQYF. The CDR3 DNA reads TGTGCCAGCGGGAACAGGGGGCCTCTTGCAGATACGCAGTATTTT.

This chain connects TRBV30 to TRBJ2-5; no reliable D call. This CDR3 comprises 14 residues. The germline V gene encodes CDR1 GTSNPN and CDR2 SVGIG (reference sequence). The V end lost 4 bases, the J end lost 5 bases, and 17 bases lay between the germline ends. The CDR3 loop reads CAWTGFDLGETQYF. DNA for the CDR3: TGTGCCTGGACCGGTTTCGACCTGGGGGAGACCCAGTACTTC.

This clonotype was seen a handful of times. This chain uses TRBV19 with TRBJ2-7, with a tentative D call TRBD1 (6 bases). V was pared by 3 bases and J by 7 bases, with 13 bases between. Germline CDR1 LNHDA, CDR2 SQIVND (reference sequence). The CDR3 spans 13 residues. Here the CDR3 reads CASSIPGEREQYF. The CDR3 DNA reads TGTGCCAGTAGTATCCCAGGGGAACGTGAGCAGTACTTC. The full variable domain, with the rest looked up from reference TRBV19 and TRBJ2-7, is DGGITQSPKYLFRKEGQNVTLSCEQNLNHDAMYWYRQDPGQGLRLIYYSQIVNDFQKGDIAEGYSVSREKKESFPLTVTSAQKNPTAFYLCASSIPGEREQYFGPGTRLTVT.

The chain couples TRBV7-3 to TRBJ1-1; D not certain. V lost 2 bases and J lost 3, with 10 bases in between. Germline V lookup: CDR1 SGHTA, CDR2 FQGTGA. CDR3 size: 14 residues. CDR3 sequence reads: CASSLLGGDTEAFF. The CDR3 DNA sequence: TGTGCCAGCAGCTTATTGGGTGGGGACACTGAAGCTTTCTTT. The complete variable domain, with remaining parts taken from reference TRBV7-3 and TRBJ1-1, reads GAGVSQTPSNKVTEKGKYVELRCDPISGHTALYWYRQSLGQGPEFLIYFQGTGAADDSGLPNDRFFAVRPEGSVSTLKIQRTERGDSAVYLCASSLLGGDTEAFFGQGTRLTVV.

The chain employs TRBV7-9 and TRBJ1-2; D remains unclear. Germline V CDR1 and CDR2: SEHNR, FQNEAQ (reference sequence). With 3 bases removed from V and 5 bases from J, the gap between germline ends came to 7 bases. The CDR3 spans 12 residues. Here the CDR3 DNA reads TGTGCCAGCAGCTTGGACCTTTATGGCTACACCTTC. Its translation is CASSLDLYGYTF.

This clonotype was seen many times. This chain joins TRBV29-1 and TRBJ2-1; 11 bases fit TRBD2. Per germline, CDR1 SQVTM and CDR2 ANQGSEA. V dropped 6 bases and J dropped 1; count of bases not matched to a gene: 2. The CDR3 has 14 amino acids. The CDR3 nucleotides are TGCAGCGTGCGACTAGCGGGGTCCTACAATGAGCAGTTCTTC. Protein: CSVRLAGSYNEQFF.

This clonotype was detected ten times or more. This chain connects TRBV29-1 to TRBJ2-5; 7 bases line up with TRBD2. The CDR3 runs to 16 residues. Germline values: CDR1 SQVTM, CDR2 ANQGSEA. V dropped 0 bases and J dropped 4; count of bases not matched to a gene: 11. CDR3 loop: CSVEDLAPREGETQYF. The CDR3 DNA follows: TGCAGCGTTGAAGATTTGGCTCCGAGGGAGGGAGAGACCCAGTACTTC.

This chain uses TRBV28 with TRBJ2-1; no firm D call. Between the trimmed V and J ends, which lost 1 base and 4 bases, there was a span of 8 bases. Germline V lookup: CDR1 MDHEN, CDR2 SYDVKM. This CDR3 spans 14 amino acids. DNA of the CDR3: TGTGCCAGCAGTTTATCATCCAGGTACAATGAGCAGTTCTTC. This gives the protein CASSLSSRYNEQFF.

This clonotype has only a few counts. V gene TRBV4-3 combines with J gene TRBJ2-4; 10 bases map to TRBD1. The germline V gene has CDR1 LGHNA and CDR2 YSLEER. The CDR3 runs 17 residues. The V and J ends lost 0 bases and 8 bases, in that order; junction bases with no gene match: 10. CDR3 DNA: TGCGCCAGCAGCCAAGATTTCGAGTTGGGGACAGGGGACATTCAGTACTTC. The encoded protein is CASSQDFELGTGDIQYF.

The chain joins TRBV5-1 to TRBJ2-2; 13 nucleotides line up with TRBD2. The ends lost 4 bases at V and 0 bases at J; junction bases unmatched: 6. Germline-derived CDR1 and CDR2 are SGHRS and YFSETQ. The CDR3 has 18 residues. The DNA of the CDR3 is TGCGCCAGCAGCACGGGACTAGCGGGGTACGCGAACACCGGGGAGCTGTTTTTT. It yields the protein CASSTGLAGYANTGELFF.

This clonotype was recorded a few times. The chain is built from TRBV4-3 and TRBJ1-2; unclear D gene. Trimming left V 0 bases short and J 2 bases short, with 10 bases between. This CDR3 has 15 residues. CDR1 and CDR2 from the germline V gene are LGHNA and YSLEER. Written as DNA, the CDR3 is TGCGCCAGCAGCCAAGATCGGGCGACCAACTATGGCTACACCTTC. Residues: CASSQDRATNYGYTF.

This clonotype was counted many times. CDR3 in DNA: TGTGCCATCAGTGAGTCAGCGAGGGGGCGGTACAATGAGCAGTTCTTC. Amino acids: CAISESARGRYNEQFF. The V call is TRBV10-3, the J call TRBJ2-1; 7 bases map to TRBD1. In germline, CDR1 is ENHRY, CDR2 SYGVKD. The CDR3 loop spans 16 amino acids. V lost 0 bases and J lost 4; bases outside the gene matches: 6.